What follows describes a single TCR beta chain. Its antigen is unknown. These data belong to a study of PD-1 blockade in classical Hodgkin lymphoma. Study-level information: Once every 2 weeks, patients received intravenous nivolumab at 3 mg/kg.

V lost 4 bases to trimming and J lost 9 bases, with 13 bases between them. The CDR3 runs to 13 residues. The germline V gene has CDR1 SQVTM and CDR2 ANQGSEA. Study-level findings and limits: Similar baseline diversity was found in complete responders and newly diagnosed patients. What caused the repertoire differences, perhaps disease activity or prior therapy, remains undefined. Researchers reported that CD4+ TCR diversity, though not CD8+, rose significantly by C4D1.

Every patient experienced relapse after autologous stem cell transplantation, and brentuximab vedotin exposure varied. Clones were read by immunoSEQ multiplex PCR, and TCRdb kept only the in-frame ones, dropping some. The table includes around 6,300 clones, 70% to 85% detected once. The clonotype originates from a human donor with classical Hodgkin lymphoma. The source was peripheral blood mononuclear cells (PBMCs), collected at baseline. V and J are TRBV29-1 and TRBJ1-6; D ambiguous. The CDR3 protein is CSVASQEGSPLHF. CDR3 DNA sequence: TGCAGCGTTGCGTCTCAGGAGGGTTCACCCCTCCACTTT.